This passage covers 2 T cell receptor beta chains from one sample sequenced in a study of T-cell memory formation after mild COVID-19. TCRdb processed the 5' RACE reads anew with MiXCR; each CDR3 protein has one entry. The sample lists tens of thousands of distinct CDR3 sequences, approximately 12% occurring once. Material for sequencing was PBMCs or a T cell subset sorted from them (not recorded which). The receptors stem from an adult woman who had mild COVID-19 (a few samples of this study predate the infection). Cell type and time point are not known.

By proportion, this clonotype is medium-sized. The CDR3 region has the DNA TGTGCCAGCCATTACGGGGGACGAAGCAATCAGCCCCAGCATTTT. Protein sequence: CASHYGGRSNQPQHF. The chain recombines TRBV7-8 with TRBJ1-5, with D possibly TRBD1 on 5 matching bases. Germline CDR1 and CDR2: SGHVS and FQNEAQ. V lost 8 bases, J lost 1 base, and 15 bases lay in between. This CDR3 is built from 15 residues.

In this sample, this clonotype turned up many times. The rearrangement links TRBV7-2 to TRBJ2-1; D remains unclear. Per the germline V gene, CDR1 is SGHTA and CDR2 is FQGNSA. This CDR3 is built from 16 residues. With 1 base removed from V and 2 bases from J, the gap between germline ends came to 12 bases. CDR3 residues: CASSLGWSTTYNEQFF. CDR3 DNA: TGTGCCAGCAGCTTAGGGTGGAGCACAACCTACAATGAGCAGTTCTTC.